The clone carrying this T cell receptor (beta chain) was counted ten times or more. Its antigen is still unknown. For sequencing, patients were chosen who had shown expansion of CD8+CD57+ cells by flow cytometry. Each patient carried a diagnosis of severe acquired aplastic anemia. The sample originates from a study of CD8+CD57+ T cells in acquired aplastic anemia. Genomic DNA, serving as template, underwent TCR beta VDJ and CDR3 profiling. Each CDR3 protein gets one entry after TCRdb re-called the reads with MiXCR. The repertoire has under 350,000 distinct CDR3 sequences, roughly 61% of them found once; the top ten carry under 1.5%. General study findings and limits: Levels of CD8+ Simpson's diversity were not significantly distinct in patients versus controls.

The CDR3 sequence is 14 residues long. V shed 3 bases and J shed 0 bases, with 9 bases lying between them. The source is a human donor with aplastic anemia. The sample taken for sequencing was sorted CD4+, CD8+, or CD8+CD57+ T cells (not recorded which) from PBMCs. The chain has TRBV12-3 or TRBV12-4 and TRBJ2-7; a weak D match, TRBD1 (6 bases). CDR3 sequence (DNA): TGTGCCAGCAGTTTTATGACAGGCTCCTACGAGCAGTACTTC. Translated, it gives CASSFMTGSYEQYF.